The present T cell receptor beta chain was sequenced within a study of blood T cell repertoires in COVID-19. Study overall: Donors in the United States, Italy and Spain gave samples during acute or convalescent COVID-19.

Original handling: Amplification of reference gene primers was used by the study to estimate nucleated cell counts. Libraries were prepared by immunoSEQ multiplex PCR; TCRdb keeps only in-frame clonotypes and omits some of them. D and trimming come from the DNA, and the V and J calls and clone size come from that table. The profile shows 170,000 or so clones, about 86% of them singletons. This CDR3 contains 16 residues. The V gene lost 3 bases and the J gene lost 3 bases, with 14 bases spanning the gap. Germline V gene lookup returns CDR1 LGHDT and CDR2 YNNKEL (reference sequence). The chain uses TRBV3-1 (or the pseudogene TRBV3-2) and TRBJ2-2; D unresolved. Sequenced input: peripheral blood. The clonotype was recovered from a man aged 45 to 65 with active or convalescent COVID-19. CDR3 protein: CASSQSLAWYTGELFF. CDR3 nucleotides: TGTGCCAGCAGCCAGTCATTAGCTTGGTACACCGGGGAGCTGTTTTTT.